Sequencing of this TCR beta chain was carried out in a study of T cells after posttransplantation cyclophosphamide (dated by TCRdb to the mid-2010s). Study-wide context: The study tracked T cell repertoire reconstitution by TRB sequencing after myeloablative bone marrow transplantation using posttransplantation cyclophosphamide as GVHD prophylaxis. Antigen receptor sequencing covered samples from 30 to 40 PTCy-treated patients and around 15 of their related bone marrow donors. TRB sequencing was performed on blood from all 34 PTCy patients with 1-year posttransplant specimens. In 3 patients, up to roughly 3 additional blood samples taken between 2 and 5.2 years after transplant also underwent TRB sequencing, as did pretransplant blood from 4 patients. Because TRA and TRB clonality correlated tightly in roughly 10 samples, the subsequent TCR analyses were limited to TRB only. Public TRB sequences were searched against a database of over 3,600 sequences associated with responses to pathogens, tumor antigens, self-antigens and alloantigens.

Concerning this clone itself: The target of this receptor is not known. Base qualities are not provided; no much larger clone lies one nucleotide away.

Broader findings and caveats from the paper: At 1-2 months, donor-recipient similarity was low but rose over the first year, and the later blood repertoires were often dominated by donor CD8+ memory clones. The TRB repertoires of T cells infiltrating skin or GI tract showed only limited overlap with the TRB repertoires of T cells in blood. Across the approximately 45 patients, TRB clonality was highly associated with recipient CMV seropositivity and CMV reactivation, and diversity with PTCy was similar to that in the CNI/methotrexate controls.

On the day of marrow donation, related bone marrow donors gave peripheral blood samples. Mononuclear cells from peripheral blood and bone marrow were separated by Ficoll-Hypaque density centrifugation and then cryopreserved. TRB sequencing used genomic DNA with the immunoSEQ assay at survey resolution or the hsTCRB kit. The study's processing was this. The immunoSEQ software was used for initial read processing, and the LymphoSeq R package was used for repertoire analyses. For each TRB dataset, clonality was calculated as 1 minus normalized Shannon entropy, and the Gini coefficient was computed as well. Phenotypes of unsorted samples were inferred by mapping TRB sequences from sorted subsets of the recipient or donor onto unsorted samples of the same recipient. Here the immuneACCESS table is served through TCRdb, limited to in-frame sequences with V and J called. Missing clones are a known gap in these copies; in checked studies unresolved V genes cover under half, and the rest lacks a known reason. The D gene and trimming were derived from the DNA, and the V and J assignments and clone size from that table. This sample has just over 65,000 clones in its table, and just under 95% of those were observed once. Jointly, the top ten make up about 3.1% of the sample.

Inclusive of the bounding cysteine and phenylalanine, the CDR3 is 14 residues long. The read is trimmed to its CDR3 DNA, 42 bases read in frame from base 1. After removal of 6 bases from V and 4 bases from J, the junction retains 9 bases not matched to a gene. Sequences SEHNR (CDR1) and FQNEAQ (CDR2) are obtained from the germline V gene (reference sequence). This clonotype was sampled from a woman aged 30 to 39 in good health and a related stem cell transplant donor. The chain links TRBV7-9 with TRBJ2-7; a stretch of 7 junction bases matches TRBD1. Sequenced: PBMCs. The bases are TGTGCCAGCAGTTCTATTGGGACAGTTTACGAGCAGTACTTC. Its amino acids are CASSSIGTVYEQYF.